This T cell receptor beta chain was profiled in a study of T cell responses to AZD1222 COVID-19 vaccine. The study, taken as a whole, reports: Spike was spanned by vaccine-associated CD4 TCRs, with dominance at 160-218 and 743-854. Clonal diversity may have been underestimated, and the donors were mostly white British, with more females than males. Among those given AZD1222, only six were seropositive at baseline. Repertoires were collected only later (after the peak T cell response had occurred).

In the case of this clone: What it binds is unknown.

The germline V gene has CDR1 SEHNR and CDR2 FQNEAQ (reference sequence). This CDR3 has 16 residues. With 5 bases removed from V and 4 bases from J, the gap between germline ends came to 17 bases. Profiling relied on immunoSEQ multiplex PCR, and the TCRdb table lists in-frame clones only, not all of them. This sample yields around 140,000 clones, of which roughly 90% are seen a single time; 2.5% to 3% belongs to the top ten. The sequencing used peripheral blood, collected on day 0 of AZD1222 vaccination. This sequence originates from an adult in good health. The chain is built from TRBV7-9 and TRBJ1-4; D may be TRBD1 (6 bases). CDR3 in amino acids: CASSTSRGAGNEKLFF. CDR3 bases: TGTGCCAGCAGCACTAGTCGGGGGGCCGGTAATGAAAAACTGTTTTTT. Full variable domain (remainder filled in from reference TRBV7-9 and TRBJ1-4): DTGVSQNPRHKITKRGQNVTFRCDPISEHNRLYWYRQTLGQGPEFLTYFQNEAQLEKSRLLSDRFSAERPKGSFSTLEIQRTEQGDSAMYLCASSTSRGAGNEKLFFGSGTQLSVL.